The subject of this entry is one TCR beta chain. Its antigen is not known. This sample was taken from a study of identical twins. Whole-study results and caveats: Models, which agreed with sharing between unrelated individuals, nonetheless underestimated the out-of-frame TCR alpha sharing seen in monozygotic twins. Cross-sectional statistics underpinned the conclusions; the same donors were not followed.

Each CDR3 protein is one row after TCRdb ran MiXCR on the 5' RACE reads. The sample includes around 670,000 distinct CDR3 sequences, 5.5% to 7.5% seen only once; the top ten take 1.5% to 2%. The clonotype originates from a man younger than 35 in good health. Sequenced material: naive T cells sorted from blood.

The CDR3 bases are TGTGCCAGCTCGCCACTCGGAGCGGGTGTGCTACGCGAGCAGTACGTC. This encodes CASSPLGAGVLREQYV. This rearrangement joins TRBV18 to TRBJ2-7; tentative D call: TRBD2 (6 bases). The length of the CDR3 is 16 residues. The germline gives CDR1 KGHSH, CDR2 LQKENI.